This T cell receptor beta chain was captured in a study of cytomegalovirus exposure and HLA in healthy donors. The PCR made use of 60 Vbeta and 13 Jbeta primers. The assay was immunoSEQ multiplex PCR, and TCRdb's table has in-frame clones only and misses some. The table lists about 150,000 clones, 70% to 90% of them singletons. The CDR3 has 15 amino acids. Per the germline V gene, CDR1 is SGHVS and CDR2 is FNYEAQ. Between the trimmed V and J ends, which lost 6 bases and 2 bases, there was a span of 15 bases. The sample consisted of PBMCs. V gene TRBV7-6 combines with J gene TRBJ2-3; a weak D match, TRBD1 (5 bases). The TCR originated in a woman aged 18-30 years in good health and CMV-seronegative. This chain's CDR3 is CASSSQGRNTDTQYF. The CDR3 coding sequence is TGTGCCAGCAGTTCCCAGGGTAGGAACACAGATACGCAGTATTTT.